The clone carrying this TCR beta chain came up once. The record originates from a study of PD-L1 blockade in urothelial cancer. Study context: Previous chemotherapy exposure amounted to 0 to 3 regimens for patients. Blood analysis was done at 3 weeks (second dose) and 6 weeks after treatment began.

Sample contribution per patient ranged from 1 to 8, covering pretreatment and on-treatment. Synthetic spike-ins, TCR analog templates, were added into each PCR. This table comes from immunoSEQ multiplex PCR, and its TCRdb copy is limited to in-frame clones, with some not included. This sample has tens of thousands of clones, with 75% to 90% found just once. The CDR3 sequence is 15 residues long. The ends lost 4 bases at V and 7 bases at J; junction bases unmatched: 5. Germline assignment: CDR1 SGHVS and CDR2 FNYEAQ. The receptor was isolated from a man in his 60s with urothelial cancer. The sample in question was PBMCs, obtained around atezolizumab (anti-PD-L1) treatment. The chain employs TRBV7-6 and TRBJ1-4, with TRBD1 identical over 11 bases. In nucleotides, the CDR3 is TGTGCCAGCAGCTCGGGGACAGGGGGGGGTGAAAAACTGTTTTTT. Protein: CASSSGTGGGEKLFF.